Listed below are T cell receptor beta chains from one sample, sequenced in a study of blood T cell repertoires in COVID-19. Sequencing used immunoSEQ multiplex PCR; TCRdb keeps in-frame clones, though not all of them. The table shows some 150,000 clones, with 84% occurring only once. Sequencing was carried out using PBMCs or T cells enriched from blood (not recorded which). These receptors all come from a woman in her forties or fifties who had been exposed to COVID-19. Each CDR3 is given with its conserved first and last residue. The D gene is left open where the match is weak. Expanded clones get a size class; other rows say once, few or many, or leave the size out.

J: TRBJ2-3; D: TRBD1; size: few; V: TRBV30; DNA: TGTGCCTGGAGCGCAGGGGGACCTAGCACAGATACGCAGTATTTT; CDR3: CAWSAGGPSTDTQYF
J: TRBJ1-4; D: TRBD1; size: -; V: TRBV24-1; DNA: TGTGCCACCAGTGAGGAGGGACAGGGGGAGGAAACTAATGAAAAACTGTTTTTT; CDR3: CATSEEGQGEETNEKLFF
J: TRBJ2-5; D: -; size: once; V: TRBV7-6; DNA: TGTGCCAGCAGCTTAGCGAGCGGGCGAGAGACCCAGTACTTC; CDR3: CASSLASGRETQYF
J: TRBJ2-7; D: TRBD2; size: -; V: TRBV30; DNA: TGTGCCTGGAGTGCGGGACTAGCGGGAGGTCGCTACGAGCAGTACTTC; CDR3: CAWSAGLAGGRYEQYF
J: TRBJ2-7; D: -; size: -; V: TRBV6-5; DNA: TGTGCCAGCAGTTACTCTGACAGAACCTACGAGCAGTACTTC; CDR3: CASSYSDRTYEQYF
J: TRBJ1-2; D: -; size: -; V: TRBV19; DNA: TGTGCCAGTAGAGATAATTCGGACTATGGCTACACCTTC; CDR3: CASRDNSDYGYTF
J: TRBJ1-1; D: TRBD1; size: few; V: TRBV29-1; DNA: TGCAGCGTTGAAGAATACAGGGGGACTGAAGCTTTCTTT; CDR3: CSVEEYRGTEAFF
J: TRBJ2-5; D: -; size: once; V: TRBV5-1; DNA: TGCGCCAGCAGCGACTCTAGGAAAGAGACCCAGTACTTC; CDR3: CASSDSRKETQYF
J: TRBJ1-6; D: -; size: -; V: TRBV7-9; DNA: TGTGCCAGCAGCCGGGACACGGATAATTCACCCCTCCACTTT; CDR3: CASSRDTDNSPLHF
J: TRBJ1-5; D: -; size: -; V: TRBV3-1/TRBV3-2; DNA: TGTGCCAGCAGCCCTACAGGTTCCCCTCAGCCCCAGCATTTT; CDR3: CASSPTGSPQPQHF
J: TRBJ1-6; D: TRBD1; size: -; V: TRBV7-2; DNA: TGTGCCAGCAGCTTCCTACAGGGGGCGAACTTTAATTCACCCCTCCACTTT; CDR3: CASSFLQGANFNSPLHF
J: TRBJ2-7; D: TRBD2; size: -; V: TRBV29-1; DNA: TGCAGCGTTGAGGGTCAGGGAGGTAGCGGGAGACATTTAGGCGAGCAGTACTTC; CDR3: CSVEGQGGSGRHLGEQYF
J: TRBJ1-5; D: -; size: -; V: TRBV19; DNA: TGTGCCAGTAGTATAGTCCGGGATCAGCCCCAGCATTTT; CDR3: CASSIVRDQPQHF
J: TRBJ1-6; D: -; size: -; V: TRBV7-2; DNA: TGTGCCAGCAGCACCGGGACATACCATTCACCCCTCCACTTT; CDR3: CASSTGTYHSPLHF
J: TRBJ2-7; D: TRBD1; size: -; V: TRBV6-5; DNA: TGTGCCAGCAGTTACTGGGGACAGCCTGTGTACGAGCAGTACTTC; CDR3: CASSYWGQPVYEQYF
J: TRBJ1-2; D: -; size: -; V: TRBV3-1/TRBV3-2; DNA: TGTGCCAGCAGCCAAGGAGGTGTCCATGGCTACACCTTC; CDR3: CASSQGGVHGYTF
J: TRBJ2-5; D: -; size: -; V: TRBV2; DNA: TGTGCCAGCAGTGAACGGTCGCAAGAGACCCAGTACTTC; CDR3: CASSERSQETQYF
J: TRBJ1-2; D: TRBD1; size: -; V: TRBV18; DNA: TGTGCCAGCTCACCGCTTGGACAGGGAACTAACTATGGCTACACCTTC; CDR3: CASSPLGQGTNYGYTF
J: TRBJ2-1; D: -; size: -; V: TRBV20-1; DNA: TGCAGTGCTAGCCCGCGCGATGAGCAGTTCTTC; CDR3: CSASPRDEQFF
J: TRBJ2-3; D: -; size: once; V: TRBV6-2/TRBV6-3; DNA: TGTGCCAGCAGTTCCGCCCAAGGATTTTGGGGGGACACAGATACGCAGTATTTT; CDR3: CASSSAQGFWGDTDTQYF
J: TRBJ2-7; D: TRBD2; size: -; V: TRBV30; DNA: TGTGCCTGGGGCGGGACTAGCGGAATTTACGAGCAGTACTTC; CDR3: CAWGGTSGIYEQYF
J: TRBJ2-5; D: TRBD1; size: -; V: TRBV6-5; DNA: TGTGCCAGCAGCCGGACAGGGGGCCAAGAGACCCAGTACTTC; CDR3: CASSRTGGQETQYF
J: TRBJ1-1; D: TRBD1; size: -; V: TRBV6-5; DNA: TGTGCCAGCAGACTCCAGGGGGGGAACACTGAAGCTTTCTTT; CDR3: CASRLQGGNTEAFF
J: TRBJ1-1; D: -; size: once; V: TRBV7-2; DNA: TGTGCCAGCAGCTTAATGGCCAGACTTAACACTGAAGCTTTCTTT; CDR3: CASSLMARLNTEAFF
J: TRBJ1-5; D: -; size: -; V: TRBV15; DNA: TGTGCCACCAGCAGAGATCTCGGGGGCAATCAGCCCCAGCATTTT; CDR3: CATSRDLGGNQPQHF
J: TRBJ2-7; D: -; size: -; V: TRBV19; DNA: TGTGCCAGTAGTAGGGCAGACCTTGGAGAGCAGTACTTC; CDR3: CASSRADLGEQYF
J: TRBJ1-1; D: TRBD1; size: few; V: TRBV6-1; DNA: TGTGCCAGCAGTGAACTCGACAGCAGGGGGACTGAAGCTTTCTTT; CDR3: CASSELDSRGTEAFF
J: TRBJ1-4; D: -; size: -; V: TRBV25-1; DNA: TGTGCCAGCAGTGAATTCGGCGGTAATGAAAAACTGTTTTTT; CDR3: CASSEFGGNEKLFF
J: TRBJ2-3; D: TRBD2; size: -; V: TRBV7-3; DNA: TGTGCCAGCAGCTTAGCTAGCGGGGGGACAGATACGCAGTATTTT; CDR3: CASSLASGGTDTQYF
J: TRBJ1-3; D: TRBD1; size: -; V: TRBV30; DNA: TGTGCCTGGAGCCAAGGGGACAGGGACACCATATATTTT; CDR3: CAWSQGDRDTIYF
J: TRBJ1-6; D: TRBD1; size: -; V: TRBV6-5; DNA: TGTGCCAGCAGTCCGGGACAGGGTTATAATTCACCCCTCCACTTT; CDR3: CASSPGQGYNSPLHF
J: TRBJ2-6; D: TRBD1; size: -; V: TRBV2; DNA: TGTGCCAGCAGAGTTGACAGGGCTGGGGCCAACGTCCTGACTTTC; CDR3: CASRVDRAGANVLTF
J: TRBJ1-5; D: TRBD1; size: -; V: TRBV19; DNA: TGTGCCAGTAGTATACGAGGGGGCCAGGGAAGCAATCAGCCCCAGCATTTT; CDR3: CASSIRGGQGSNQPQHF
J: TRBJ1-1; D: -; size: -; V: TRBV2; DNA: TGTGCCAGCAGTCAGGGCCCGAACACTGAAGCTTTCTTT; CDR3: CASSQGPNTEAFF
J: TRBJ2-7; D: -; size: once; V: TRBV11-2; DNA: TGTGCCAGCAGGCAAGGTGGGTCGGGCTACGAGCAGTACTTC; CDR3: CASRQGGSGYEQYF
J: TRBJ1-2; D: -; size: -; V: TRBV4-3; DNA: TGCGCCAGCAGCCAAGATGGCAGTCCTAACTATGGCTACACCTTC; CDR3: CASSQDGSPNYGYTF
J: TRBJ1-2; D: TRBD1; size: -; V: TRBV15; DNA: TGTGCCACCACTGACAGGGGCCGGTATGGCTACACCTTC; CDR3: CATTDRGRYGYTF
J: TRBJ2-1; D: TRBD1; size: -; V: TRBV3-1/TRBV3-2; DNA: TGTGCCAGCAGCCAAGGTGGGACAGGGGGATACAATGAGCAGTTCTTC; CDR3: CASSQGGTGGYNEQFF
J: TRBJ2-3; D: -; size: -; V: TRBV5-1; DNA: TGCGCCAGCAGCTTGTGGGGAGAACGAACAGATACGCAGTATTTT; CDR3: CASSLWGERTDTQYF
J: TRBJ2-3; D: -; size: -; V: TRBV5-1; DNA: TGCGCCAGCAGAGAAGAGACTACGCTCACAGATACGCAGTATTTT; CDR3: CASREETTLTDTQYF
J: TRBJ2-7; D: -; size: -; V: TRBV18; DNA: TGTGCCAGCTCACCACAGTCAGGGATCACCTACGAGCAGTACTTC; CDR3: CASSPQSGITYEQYF
J: TRBJ2-1; D: TRBD2; size: once; V: TRBV4-3; DNA: TGCGCCAGCAGCCGAACCCCTAGCGGCAACAATGAGCAGTTCTTC; CDR3: CASSRTPSGNNEQFF
J: TRBJ1-1; D: TRBD1; size: -; V: TRBV30; DNA: TGTGCCTGGGACCGGGACAGTAGAGCTTTCTTT; CDR3: CAWDRDSRAFF
J: TRBJ1-3; D: TRBD1; size: -; V: TRBV6-1; DNA: TGTGCCAGCAGTGAATTACAGGGGTCAGGAAACACCATATATTTT; CDR3: CASSELQGSGNTIYF
J: TRBJ2-1; D: TRBD1; size: -; V: TRBV6-2/TRBV6-3; DNA: TGTGCCAGCAGTAGACAGGGGGGTCTCTACAATGAGCAGTTCTTC; CDR3: CASSRQGGLYNEQFF
J: TRBJ2-1; D: TRBD2; size: few; V: TRBV2; DNA: TGTGCCAGCAGTGAATTTACTAGCGGCAAACTCGGCGAGCAGTTCTTC; CDR3: CASSEFTSGKLGEQFF
J: TRBJ1-6; D: -; size: once; V: TRBV24-1; DNA: TGTGCCACCTCAGGGTTTAAGGATTCACCCCTCCACTTT; CDR3: CATSGFKDSPLHF
J: TRBJ2-7; D: TRBD2; size: -; V: TRBV7-8; DNA: TGTGCCAGCAGCTTAGCCGCCCCTAGCGGGATTTACGAGCAGTACTTC; CDR3: CASSLAAPSGIYEQYF
J: TRBJ2-3; D: TRBD1; size: -; V: TRBV18; DNA: TGTGCCAGCTCAGGACAGGGGGCAGATACGCAGTATTTT; CDR3: CASSGQGADTQYF